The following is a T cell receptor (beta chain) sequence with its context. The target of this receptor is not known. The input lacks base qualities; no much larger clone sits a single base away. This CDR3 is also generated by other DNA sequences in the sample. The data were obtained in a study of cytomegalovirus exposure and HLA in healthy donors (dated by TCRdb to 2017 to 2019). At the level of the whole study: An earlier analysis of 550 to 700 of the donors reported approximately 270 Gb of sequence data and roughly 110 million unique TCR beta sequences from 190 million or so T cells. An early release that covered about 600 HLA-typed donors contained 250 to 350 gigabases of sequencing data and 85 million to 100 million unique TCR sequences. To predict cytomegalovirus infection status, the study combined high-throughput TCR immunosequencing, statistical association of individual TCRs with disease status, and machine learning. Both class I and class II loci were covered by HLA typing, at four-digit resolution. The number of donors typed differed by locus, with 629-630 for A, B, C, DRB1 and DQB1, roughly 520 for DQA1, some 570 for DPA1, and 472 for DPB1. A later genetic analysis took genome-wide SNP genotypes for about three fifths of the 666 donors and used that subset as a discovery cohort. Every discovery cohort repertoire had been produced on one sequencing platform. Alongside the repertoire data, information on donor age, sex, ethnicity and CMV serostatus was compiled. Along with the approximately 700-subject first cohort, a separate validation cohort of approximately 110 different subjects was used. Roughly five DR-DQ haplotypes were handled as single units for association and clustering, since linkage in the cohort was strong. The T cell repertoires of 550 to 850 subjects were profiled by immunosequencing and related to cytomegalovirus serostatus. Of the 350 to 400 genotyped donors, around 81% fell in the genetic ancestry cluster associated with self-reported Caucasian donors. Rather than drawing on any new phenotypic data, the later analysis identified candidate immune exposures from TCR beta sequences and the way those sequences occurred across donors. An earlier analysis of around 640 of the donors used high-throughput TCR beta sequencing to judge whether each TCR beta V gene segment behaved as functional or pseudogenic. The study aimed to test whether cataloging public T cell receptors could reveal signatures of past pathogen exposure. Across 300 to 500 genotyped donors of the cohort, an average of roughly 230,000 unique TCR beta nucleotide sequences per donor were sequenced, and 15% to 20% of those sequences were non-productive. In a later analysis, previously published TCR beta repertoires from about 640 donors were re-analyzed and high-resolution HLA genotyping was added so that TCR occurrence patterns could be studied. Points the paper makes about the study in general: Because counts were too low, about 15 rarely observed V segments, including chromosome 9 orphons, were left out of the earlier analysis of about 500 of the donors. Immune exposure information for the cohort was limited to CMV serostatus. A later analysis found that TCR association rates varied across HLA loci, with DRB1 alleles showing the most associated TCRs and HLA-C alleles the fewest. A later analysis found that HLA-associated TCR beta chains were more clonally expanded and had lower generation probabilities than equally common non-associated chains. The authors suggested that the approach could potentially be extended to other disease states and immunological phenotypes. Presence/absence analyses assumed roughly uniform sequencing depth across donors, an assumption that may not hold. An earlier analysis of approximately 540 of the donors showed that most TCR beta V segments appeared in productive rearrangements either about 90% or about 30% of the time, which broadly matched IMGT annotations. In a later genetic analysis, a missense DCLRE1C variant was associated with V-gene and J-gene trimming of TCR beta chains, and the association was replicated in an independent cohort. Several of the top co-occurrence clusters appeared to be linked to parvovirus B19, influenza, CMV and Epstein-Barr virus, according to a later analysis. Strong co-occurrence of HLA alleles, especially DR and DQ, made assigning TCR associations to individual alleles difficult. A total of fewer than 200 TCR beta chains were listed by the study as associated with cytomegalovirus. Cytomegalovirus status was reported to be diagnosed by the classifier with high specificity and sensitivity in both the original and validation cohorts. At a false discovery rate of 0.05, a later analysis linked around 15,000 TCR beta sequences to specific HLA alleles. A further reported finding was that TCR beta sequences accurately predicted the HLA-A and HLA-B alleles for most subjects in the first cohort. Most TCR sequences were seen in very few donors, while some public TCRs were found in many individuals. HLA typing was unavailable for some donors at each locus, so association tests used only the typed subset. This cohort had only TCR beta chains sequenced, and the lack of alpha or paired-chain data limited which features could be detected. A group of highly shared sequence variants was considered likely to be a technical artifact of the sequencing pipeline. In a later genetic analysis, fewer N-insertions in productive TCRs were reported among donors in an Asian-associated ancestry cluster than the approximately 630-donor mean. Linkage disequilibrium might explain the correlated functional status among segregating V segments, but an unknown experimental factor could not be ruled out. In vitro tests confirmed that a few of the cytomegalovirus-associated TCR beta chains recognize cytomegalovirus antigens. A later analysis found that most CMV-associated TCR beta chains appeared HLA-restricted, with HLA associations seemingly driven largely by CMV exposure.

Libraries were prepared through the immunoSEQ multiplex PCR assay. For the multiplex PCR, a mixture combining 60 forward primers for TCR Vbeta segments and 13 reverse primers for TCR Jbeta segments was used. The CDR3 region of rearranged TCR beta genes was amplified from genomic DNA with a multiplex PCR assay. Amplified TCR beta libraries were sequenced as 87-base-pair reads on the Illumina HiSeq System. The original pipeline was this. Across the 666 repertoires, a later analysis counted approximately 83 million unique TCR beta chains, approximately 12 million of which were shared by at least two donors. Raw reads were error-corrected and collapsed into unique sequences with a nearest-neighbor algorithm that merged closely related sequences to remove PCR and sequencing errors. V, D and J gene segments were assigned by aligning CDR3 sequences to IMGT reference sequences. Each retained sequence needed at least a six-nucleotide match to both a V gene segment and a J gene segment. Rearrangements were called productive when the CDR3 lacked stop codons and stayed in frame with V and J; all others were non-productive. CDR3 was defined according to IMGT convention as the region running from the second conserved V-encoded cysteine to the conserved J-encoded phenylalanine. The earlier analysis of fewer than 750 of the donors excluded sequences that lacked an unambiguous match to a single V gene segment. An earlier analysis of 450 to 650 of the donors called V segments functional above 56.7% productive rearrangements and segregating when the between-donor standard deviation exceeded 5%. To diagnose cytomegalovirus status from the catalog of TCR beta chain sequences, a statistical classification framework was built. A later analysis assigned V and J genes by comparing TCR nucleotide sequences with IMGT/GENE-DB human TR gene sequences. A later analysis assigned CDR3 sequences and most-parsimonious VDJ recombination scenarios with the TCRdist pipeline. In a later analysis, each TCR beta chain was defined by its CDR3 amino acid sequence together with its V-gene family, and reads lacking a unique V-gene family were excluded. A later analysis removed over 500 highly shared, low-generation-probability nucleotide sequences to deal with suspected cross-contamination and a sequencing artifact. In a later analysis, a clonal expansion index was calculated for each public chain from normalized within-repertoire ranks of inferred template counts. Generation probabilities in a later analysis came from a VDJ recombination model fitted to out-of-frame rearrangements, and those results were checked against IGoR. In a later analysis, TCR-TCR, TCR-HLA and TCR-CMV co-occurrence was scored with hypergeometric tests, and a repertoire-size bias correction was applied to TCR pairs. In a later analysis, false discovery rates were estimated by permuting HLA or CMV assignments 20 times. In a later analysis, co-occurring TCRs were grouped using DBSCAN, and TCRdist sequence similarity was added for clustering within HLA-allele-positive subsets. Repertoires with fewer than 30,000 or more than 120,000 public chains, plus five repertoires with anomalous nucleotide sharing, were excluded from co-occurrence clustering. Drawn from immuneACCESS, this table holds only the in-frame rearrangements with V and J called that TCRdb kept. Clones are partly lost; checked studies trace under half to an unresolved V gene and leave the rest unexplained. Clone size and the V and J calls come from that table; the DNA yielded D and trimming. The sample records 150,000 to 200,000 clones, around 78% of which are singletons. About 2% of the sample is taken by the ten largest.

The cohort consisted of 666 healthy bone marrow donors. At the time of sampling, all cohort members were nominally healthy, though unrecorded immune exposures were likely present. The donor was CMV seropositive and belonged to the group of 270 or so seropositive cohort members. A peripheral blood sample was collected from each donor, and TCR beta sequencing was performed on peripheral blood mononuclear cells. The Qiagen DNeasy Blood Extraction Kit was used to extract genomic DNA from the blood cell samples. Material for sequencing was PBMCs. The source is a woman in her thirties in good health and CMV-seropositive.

The CDR3 region reads CASSGITSTYEQYF. DNA sequence: TGTGCCAGTAGTGGTATTACCAGTACCTACGAGCAGTACTTC. The chain uses TRBV28 and TRBJ2-7; the D gene is unclear. Reading the germline V gene gives CDR1 MDHEN and CDR2 SYDVKM. The CDR3 numbers 14 residues from cysteine through phenylalanine. The sequence is cut down to CDR3 DNA, 42 bases in frame from base 1. V and J are truncated by 9 bases and 2 bases respectively, leaving an intervening sequence of 17 bases.